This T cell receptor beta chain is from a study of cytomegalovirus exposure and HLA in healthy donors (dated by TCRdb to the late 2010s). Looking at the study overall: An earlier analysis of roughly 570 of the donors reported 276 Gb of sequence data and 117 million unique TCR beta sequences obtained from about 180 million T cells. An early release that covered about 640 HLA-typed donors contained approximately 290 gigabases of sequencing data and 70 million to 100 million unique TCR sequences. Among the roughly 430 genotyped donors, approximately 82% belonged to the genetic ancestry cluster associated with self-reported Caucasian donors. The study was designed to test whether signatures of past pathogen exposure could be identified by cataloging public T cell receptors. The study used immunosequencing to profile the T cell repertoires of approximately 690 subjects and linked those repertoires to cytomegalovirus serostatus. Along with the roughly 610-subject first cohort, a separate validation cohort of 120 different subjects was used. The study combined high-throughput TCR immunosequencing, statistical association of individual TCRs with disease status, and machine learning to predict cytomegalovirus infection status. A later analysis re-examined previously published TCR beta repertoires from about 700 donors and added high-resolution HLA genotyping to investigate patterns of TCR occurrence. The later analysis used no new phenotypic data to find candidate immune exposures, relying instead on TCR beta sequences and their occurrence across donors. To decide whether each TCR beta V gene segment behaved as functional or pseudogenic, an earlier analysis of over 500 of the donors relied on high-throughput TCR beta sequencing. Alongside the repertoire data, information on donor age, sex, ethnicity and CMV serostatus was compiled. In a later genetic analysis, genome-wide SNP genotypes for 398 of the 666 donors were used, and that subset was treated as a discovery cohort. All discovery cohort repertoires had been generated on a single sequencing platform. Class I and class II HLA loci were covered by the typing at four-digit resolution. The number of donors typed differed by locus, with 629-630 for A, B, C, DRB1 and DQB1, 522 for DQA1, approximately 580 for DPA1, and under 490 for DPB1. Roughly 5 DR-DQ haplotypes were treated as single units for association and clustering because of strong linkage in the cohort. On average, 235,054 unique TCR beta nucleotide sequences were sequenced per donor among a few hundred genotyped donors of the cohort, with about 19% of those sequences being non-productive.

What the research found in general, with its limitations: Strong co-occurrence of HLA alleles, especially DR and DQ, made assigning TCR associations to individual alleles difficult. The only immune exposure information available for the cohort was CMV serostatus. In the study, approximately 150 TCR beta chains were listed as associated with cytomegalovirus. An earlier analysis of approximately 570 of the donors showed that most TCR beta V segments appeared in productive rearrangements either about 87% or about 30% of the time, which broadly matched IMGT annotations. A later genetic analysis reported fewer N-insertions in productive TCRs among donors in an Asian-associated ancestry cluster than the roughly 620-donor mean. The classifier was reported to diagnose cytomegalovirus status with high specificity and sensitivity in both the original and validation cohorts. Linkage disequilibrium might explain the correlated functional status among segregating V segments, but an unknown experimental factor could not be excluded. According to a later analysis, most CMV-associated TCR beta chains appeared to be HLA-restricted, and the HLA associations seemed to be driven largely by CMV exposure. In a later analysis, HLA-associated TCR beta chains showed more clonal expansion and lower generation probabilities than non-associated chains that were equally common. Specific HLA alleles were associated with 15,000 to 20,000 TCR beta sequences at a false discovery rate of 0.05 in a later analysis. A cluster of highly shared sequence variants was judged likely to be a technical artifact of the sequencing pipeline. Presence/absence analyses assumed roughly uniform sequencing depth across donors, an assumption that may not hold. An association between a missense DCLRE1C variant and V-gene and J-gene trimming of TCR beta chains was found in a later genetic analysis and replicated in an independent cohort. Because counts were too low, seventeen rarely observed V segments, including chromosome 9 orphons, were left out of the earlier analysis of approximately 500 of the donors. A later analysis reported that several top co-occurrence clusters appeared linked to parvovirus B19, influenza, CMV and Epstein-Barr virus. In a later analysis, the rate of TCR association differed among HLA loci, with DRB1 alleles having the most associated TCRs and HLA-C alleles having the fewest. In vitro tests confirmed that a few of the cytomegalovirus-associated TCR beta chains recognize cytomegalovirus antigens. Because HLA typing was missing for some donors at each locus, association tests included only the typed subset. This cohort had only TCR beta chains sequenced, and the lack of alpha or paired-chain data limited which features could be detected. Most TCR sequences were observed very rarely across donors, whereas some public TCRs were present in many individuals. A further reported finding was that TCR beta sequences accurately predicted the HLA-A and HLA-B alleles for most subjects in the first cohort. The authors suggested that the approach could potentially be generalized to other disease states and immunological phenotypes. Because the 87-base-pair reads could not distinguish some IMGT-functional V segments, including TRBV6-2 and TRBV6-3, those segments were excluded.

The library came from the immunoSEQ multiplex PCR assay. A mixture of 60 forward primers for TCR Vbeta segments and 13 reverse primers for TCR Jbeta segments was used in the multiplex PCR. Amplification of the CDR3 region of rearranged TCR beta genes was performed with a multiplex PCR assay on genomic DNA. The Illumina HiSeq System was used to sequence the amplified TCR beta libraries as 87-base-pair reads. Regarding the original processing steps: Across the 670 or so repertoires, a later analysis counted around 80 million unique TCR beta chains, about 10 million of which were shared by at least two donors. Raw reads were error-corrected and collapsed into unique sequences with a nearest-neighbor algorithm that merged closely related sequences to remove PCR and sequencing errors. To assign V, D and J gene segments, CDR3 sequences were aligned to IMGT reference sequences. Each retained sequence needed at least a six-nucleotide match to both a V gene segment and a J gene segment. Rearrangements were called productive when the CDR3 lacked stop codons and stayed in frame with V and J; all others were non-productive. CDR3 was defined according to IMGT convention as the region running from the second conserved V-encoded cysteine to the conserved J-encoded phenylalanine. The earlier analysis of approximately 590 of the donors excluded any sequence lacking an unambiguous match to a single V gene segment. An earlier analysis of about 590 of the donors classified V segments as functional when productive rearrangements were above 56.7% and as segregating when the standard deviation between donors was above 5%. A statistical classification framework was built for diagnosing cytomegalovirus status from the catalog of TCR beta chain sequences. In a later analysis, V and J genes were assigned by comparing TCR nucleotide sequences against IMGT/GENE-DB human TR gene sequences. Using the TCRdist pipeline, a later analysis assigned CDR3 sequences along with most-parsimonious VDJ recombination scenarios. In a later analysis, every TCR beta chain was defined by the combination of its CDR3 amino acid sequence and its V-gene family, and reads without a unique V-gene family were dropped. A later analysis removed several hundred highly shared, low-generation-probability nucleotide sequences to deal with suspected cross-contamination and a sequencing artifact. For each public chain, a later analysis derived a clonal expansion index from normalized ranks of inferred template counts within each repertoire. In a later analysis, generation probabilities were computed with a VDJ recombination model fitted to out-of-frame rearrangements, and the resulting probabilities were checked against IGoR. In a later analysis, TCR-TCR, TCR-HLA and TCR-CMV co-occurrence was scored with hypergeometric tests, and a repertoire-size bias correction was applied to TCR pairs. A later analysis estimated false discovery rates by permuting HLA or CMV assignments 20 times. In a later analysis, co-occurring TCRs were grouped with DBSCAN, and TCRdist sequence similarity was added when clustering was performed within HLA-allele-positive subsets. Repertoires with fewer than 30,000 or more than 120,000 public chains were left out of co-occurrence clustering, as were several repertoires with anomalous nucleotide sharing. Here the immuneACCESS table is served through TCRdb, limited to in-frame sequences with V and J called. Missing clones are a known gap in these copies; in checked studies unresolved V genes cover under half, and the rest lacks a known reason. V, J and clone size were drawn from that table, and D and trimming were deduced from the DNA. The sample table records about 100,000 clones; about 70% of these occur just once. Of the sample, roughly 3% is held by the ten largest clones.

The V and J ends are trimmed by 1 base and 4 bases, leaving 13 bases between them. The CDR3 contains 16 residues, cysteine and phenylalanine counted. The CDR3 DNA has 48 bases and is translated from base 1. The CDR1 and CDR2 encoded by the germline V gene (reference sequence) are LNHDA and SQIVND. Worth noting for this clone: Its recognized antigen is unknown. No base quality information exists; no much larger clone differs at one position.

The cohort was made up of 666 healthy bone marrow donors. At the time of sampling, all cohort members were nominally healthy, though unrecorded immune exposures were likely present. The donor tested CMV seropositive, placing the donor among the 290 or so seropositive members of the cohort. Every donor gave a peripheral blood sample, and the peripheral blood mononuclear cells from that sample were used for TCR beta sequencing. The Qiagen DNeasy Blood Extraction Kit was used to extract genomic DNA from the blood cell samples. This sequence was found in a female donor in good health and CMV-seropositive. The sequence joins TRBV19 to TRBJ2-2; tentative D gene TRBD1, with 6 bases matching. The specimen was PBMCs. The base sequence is TGTGCCAGTAGTATAGGGGCTGGGGGCGGCACCGGGGAGCTGTTTTTT. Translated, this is CASSIGAGGGTGELFF.